This T cell receptor beta chain originates from a study of blood T cell repertoires in COVID-19. As for the study in general: COVID-19 samples collected from the United States, Italy and Spain covered acute and convalescent phases.

Per the germline V gene, CDR1 is SGHAT and CDR2 is FQNNGV. The CDR3 consists of 12 residues. Trimming left V 6 bases short and J 1 base short, with 6 bases between. Libraries were prepared by immunoSEQ multiplex PCR; TCRdb keeps only in-frame clonotypes and omits some of them. Seen here are around 130,000 clones, approximately 71% observed once, and the top ten hold over 6.5%. The chain carries TRBV11-2 and TRBJ1-1, with unresolved D. The sequence was collected from a human donor in a cohort sampled during active COVID-19. Sequencing input: peripheral blood. The DNA of the CDR3 is TGTGCCAGCAGAGCGGGGAACACTGAAGCTTTCTTT. Translating it yields CASRAGNTEAFF.